This entry concerns a single T cell receptor (beta chain). V gave up 3 bases and J gave up 3 bases; unmatched junction bases: 6. Per the germline V gene, CDR1 is KGHSH and CDR2 is LQKENI. The CDR3 runs to 15 residues. This entry comes from a study of shared clonotypes between healthy human individuals. The wider study: Each donor had three CD4 naive, three CD4 memory, two CD8 naive and one CD8 memory plate.

CD4+ cells yielded CD45RA+ naive and CD45RA-negative memory subsets. Each replicate PCR on the sorted subsets used roughly 210 ng DNA (approximately 33,000 T cell genomes). The repertoire was sequenced with immunoSEQ multiplex PCR; TCRdb's copy has only in-frame clones and lacks some. This sample yields 2 million to 3 million clones, of which 85% to 95% are seen a single time; about 0.13% belongs to the top ten. The TCR comes from a man between 18 and 35 years old in good health. The rearrangement links TRBV18 to TRBJ1-2, with 8 bases identical to TRBD1. Input material: naive CD4+ T cells sorted from blood. The sample's subset: CD45RA+ positively selected. CDR3: CASSPVTGDDYGYTF. The DNA for the CDR3 is TGTGCCAGCTCACCTGTGACAGGGGATGACTATGGCTACACCTTC.